This T cell receptor beta chain was observed in a study of T-cell reconstitution after alpha-beta-depleted transplantation in children. Notes on the study in general: Diversity of TCRbeta at day 60 was high in some patients, arising from surviving recipient T cells and thymic progenitors. Expanded clones from the graft, numbering several hundred, reportedly supplied alpha-beta T cells about two months after transplant. At the one-year point after transplant, T-cell counts and TCRbeta diversity were found to come mostly from T cells that had been newly produced.

Library preparation (for TCRbeta) was performed with unique molecular identifiers. Each CDR3 protein is one row after TCRdb ran MiXCR on the PCR reads. The data show hundreds of thousands of distinct CDR3 sequences, 24% seen once. CDR1 and CDR2 (germline): MGHRA, YSYEKL. CDR3 length equals 13 residues. Deletions cut 5 bases from V and 8 bases from J, with 15 bases between. Turning to this clonotype: Its antigen remains unknown. It is likely a read error, because the conserved phenylalanine at the end of the CDR3 is missing.

This receptor was taken from a female patient aged 2-15 years who had a stem cell transplant for congenital amegakaryocytic thrombocytopenia, so the T cells may come from the graft donor. Sequences were derived from PBMCs, mostly from graft donor cells, sampled 360 days after TCRalphabeta/CD19-depleted stem cell transplant. The chain links TRBV4-1 to TRBJ1-2; no definite D call. The CDR3 nucleotides are TGCGCCAGCAGCTTCCCCGGGCCCAGCGGCTACACCTAC. Amino acids: CASSFPGPSGYTY.